This T cell receptor (beta chain) is drawn from a study of T cells in Graves' hyperthyroidism and ophthalmopathy. Lactation, pregnancy, other autoimmune disease or uncontrolled infection excluded patients. Together with thyroid ultrasound, orbital computed tomography, serum thyroxine and TRAb, clinical symptoms were used for diagnoses. This clonotype was seen a handful of times. What it recognizes is unknown. The source material, RNA transcripts, was used to amplify TCR beta CDR3 regions. Researchers ran a first-round RT-PCR on the TCR CDR3 using the HTBI primer set. TCRdb independently ran MiXCR on the multiplex PCR reads; one entry per CDR3 protein. The sample carries 450,000 to 700,000 distinct CDR3 sequences, 40% to 55% recorded once. Study findings and constraints: Among thyroid clonotypes expanded above 0.001, most also appeared in blood. Ophthalmopathy was identified by the model a median approximately 6.9 months ahead of onset.

This sequence originates from a woman aged 18-35 years with Graves' hyperthyroidism. The source material was peripheral blood or thyroid tissue (not recorded which).

The CDR3 is CASSTWTESSYEQYF. CDR3 bases: TGTGCCAGCAGCACGTGGACTGAGAGCTCCTACGAGCAGTACTTC. The rearrangement joins TRBV7-9 to TRBJ2-7; a possible D gene is TRBD2 (5 bases). Germline loops: CDR1 SEHNR, CDR2 FQNEAQ (reference sequence). CDR3 size: 15 residues. V lost 5 bases, J lost 0 bases, and 14 bases lay in between. The full variable domain, rest sourced from reference TRBV7-9 and TRBJ2-7, is DTGVSQNPRHKITKRGQNVTFRCDPISEHNRLYWYRQTLGQGPEFLTYFQNEAQLEKSRLLSDRFSAERPKGSFSTLEIQRTEQGDSAMYLCASSTWTESSYEQYFGPGTRLTVT.